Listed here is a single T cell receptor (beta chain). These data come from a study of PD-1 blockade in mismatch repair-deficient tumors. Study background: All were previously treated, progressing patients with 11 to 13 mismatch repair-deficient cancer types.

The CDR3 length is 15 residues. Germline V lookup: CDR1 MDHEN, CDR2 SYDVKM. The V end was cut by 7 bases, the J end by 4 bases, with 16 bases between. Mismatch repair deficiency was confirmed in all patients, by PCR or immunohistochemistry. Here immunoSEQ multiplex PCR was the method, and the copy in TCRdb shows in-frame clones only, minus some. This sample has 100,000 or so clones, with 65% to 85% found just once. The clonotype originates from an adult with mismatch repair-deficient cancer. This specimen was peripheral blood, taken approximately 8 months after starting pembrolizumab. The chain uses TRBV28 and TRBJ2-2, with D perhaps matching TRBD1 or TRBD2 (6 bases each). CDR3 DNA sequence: TGTGCCAGCACGAATCGGGGGCGAGGCACCGGGGAGCTGTTTTTT. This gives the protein CASTNRGRGTGELFF.